The 24 T cell receptor beta chains below come from one sample, sequenced in a study of memory CD4+ T cells and cytomegalovirus serostatus. Single viable CD3+CD4+CD8-CD45RO+ cells were sorted as the memory CD4+ T cells. This table comes from immunoSEQ multiplex PCR, and its TCRdb copy is limited to in-frame clones, with some not included. Of around 60,000 clones listed, roughly three quarters are singletons. Sequencing was done on a sample of memory CD4+ T cells from blood. Receptors originate from an adult in good health and CMV-seronegative.

CDR3 in amino acids: CASSSDIQGISSTGYNSPLHF. As DNA, the CDR3 is TGTGCCAGCAGCTCAGATATACAGGGAATTAGTAGCACGGGTTATAATTCACCCCTCCACTTT. J is TRBJ1-6 and V is TRBV7-8; tentatively, D is TRBD1 (6 bases). CDR1 and CDR2 from the germline V gene are SGHVS and FQNEAQ. The CDR3 is 21 residues long. V dropped 4 bases and J dropped 4 bases, with 29 bases sitting between them.

The chain links TRBV7-2 to TRBJ1-4; TRBD1 might be the D (6 bases). With 2 bases removed from V and 7 bases from J, the gap between germline ends came to 14 bases. The germline gives CDR1 SGHTA, CDR2 FQGNSA. The length of the CDR3 is 15 residues. DNA of the CDR3: TGTGCCAGCAGCTTAAGTCGGGGGGCGGCTGAAAAACTGTTTTTT. Amino acid sequence: CASSLSRGAAEKLFF.

The V call is TRBV5-1, the J call TRBJ1-2; 9 bases agree with TRBD1. The CDR3 runs to 15 residues. Losses at the gene ends were 3 bases for V and 2 bases for J; bases not matched to a gene: 5. Per the germline V gene, CDR1 is SGHRS and CDR2 is YFSETQ. CDR3 in amino acids: CASSSTGGINYGYTF. CDR3 coding DNA: TGCGCCAGCAGCTCGACAGGGGGAATCAACTATGGCTACACCTTC.

This clone came up once. The chain is built from TRBV6-4 and TRBJ2-2; TRBD1 matches at 9 bases. The V gene end was trimmed by 8 bases and the J gene end by 3 bases; junction bases not matched to a gene: 4. CDR1 and CDR2 from the germline V gene are MRHNA and SNTAGT. The CDR3 spans 14 residues. CDR3 protein: CASGQGPYTGELFF. CDR3 nucleotide sequence: TGTGCCAGCGGACAGGGGCCATACACCGGGGAGCTGTTTTTT.

This clone showed up many times. The chain carries TRBV6-1 and TRBJ1-5; no clear D. V was shortened by 0 bases and J by 2 bases, with 14 bases between the two germline ends. In germline, CDR1 is MNHNS, CDR2 SASEGT. This CDR3 contains 17 residues. The CDR3 sequence: CASSEARQEWRNQPQHF. CDR3 bases: TGTGCCAGCAGTGAAGCCCGGCAGGAATGGCGCAATCAGCCCCAGCATTTT.

The CDR3 loop is CAISVGQGESGYTF. As DNA, the CDR3 is TGTGCCATCAGTGTTGGACAGGGAGAAAGCGGCTACACCTTC. V is TRBV10-3 and J is TRBJ1-2, with 8 bases aligning to TRBD1. With V trimmed by 4 bases and J by 8 bases, 9 bases remained unmatched. CDR3 length: 14 residues. Germline V CDR1 and CDR2: ENHRY, SYGVKD.

The chain uses TRBV27 and TRBJ1-1; 7 bases are shared with TRBD1. Germline CDR1 is MNHEY and CDR2 is SMNVEV (reference sequence). CDR3 length: 15 residues. Losses at the gene ends were 9 bases for V and 1 base for J; bases not matched to a gene: 11. The CDR3 region has the DNA TGTGCCAGTCAGAAAGGGGACAGCAGGAACACTGAAGCTTTCTTT. Translation: CASQKGDSRNTEAFF.

By sample share, this clone is medium-sized. The rearrangement joins TRBV25-1 to TRBJ1-1; possible D gene TRBD1, 5 bases. V was cut by 5 bases and J by 1 base, with 8 bases left in between. The CDR3 is made up of 13 amino acids. Germline CDR1 is MGHDK and CDR2 is SYGVNS. In DNA form, the CDR3 reads TGTGCCAGCAGTAAAACAGGGAACACTGAAGCTTTCTTT. Translating gives CASSKTGNTEAFF.

The chain uses TRBV6-6 and TRBJ2-7, with D possibly matching TRBD2 (5 bases). This CDR3 region has 12 residues. Germline CDR1 and CDR2: MNHNY and SVGAGI (reference sequence). The V end lost 8 bases, the J end lost 4 bases, and 12 bases lay between the germline ends. CDR3 nucleotide sequence: TGTGCCAGCGGCGGGCCCGGTTACGAGCAGTACTTC. It codes for CASGGPGYEQYF.

This chain uses TRBV29-1 with TRBJ2-7, with 9 nucleotides matching TRBD2. Germline CDR1 reads SQVTM; CDR2 reads ANQGSEA. With V trimmed by 4 bases and J by 6 bases, 4 bases remained unmatched. This CDR3 has 12 amino acids. The CDR3 here is CSVVLAGFEQYF. DNA of the CDR3: TGCAGCGTTGTCCTAGCGGGGTTCGAGCAGTACTTC.

This sequence joins TRBV25-1 and TRBJ1-1; TRBD1 aligns across 8 bases. V trimming: 5 bases; J trimming: 6 bases; junction bases outside the gene matches: 8. CDR1 MGHDK and CDR2 SYGVNS come from the germline V gene. CDR3 length: 14 amino acids. CDR3 sequence (DNA): TGTGCCAGCAGTCCCGGACAGGGTAGGGCTGAAGCTTTCTTT. It yields the protein CASSPGQGRAEAFF.

This clone has only one observation. The V gene is TRBV4-1, the J gene TRBJ1-2; D is ambiguous. This CDR3 has 14 amino acids. Trimming shortened V by 1 base and J by 8 bases, and 14 bases separated the two germline ends. The germline V gene encodes CDR1 MGHRA and CDR2 YSYEKL. The CDR3 protein is CASSQGTTLVGYTF. Here the CDR3 DNA reads TGCGCCAGCAGCCAAGGCACAACCCTCGTGGGCTACACCTTC.

Here the CDR3 reads CASTSQGSAYNEQFF. CDR3 sequence (DNA): TGTGCCAGCACCTCGCAGGGGTCAGCCTACAATGAGCAGTTCTTC. This chain uses TRBV11-2 with TRBJ2-1; perhaps TRBD1 as D (6 bases). The V and J ends lost 7 bases and 2 bases respectively, with 15 bases between them. Germline CDR1 is SGHAT and CDR2 is FQNNGV. This CDR3 is built from 15 residues.

The chain recombines TRBV6-1 with TRBJ2-5, with D hard to call. V was shortened by 1 base and J by 2 bases, with 17 bases between the two germline ends. The CDR3 is 17 residues long. The germline CDR1 and CDR2 sequences are MNHNS and SASEGT. CDR3 in DNA: TGTGCCAGCAGTGAAGGATACGGCCGGAGCCCTCAAGAGACCCAGTACTTC. The encoded protein is CASSEGYGRSPQETQYF.

The J gene is TRBJ1-2, the V gene TRBV10-3; 7 bases fit TRBD1. The CDR3 sequence is 15 residues long. V shed 3 bases and J 1 base; nucleotides not matched to a gene: 5. Per germline, CDR1 ENHRY and CDR2 SYGVKD. CDR3 in DNA: TGTGCCATCAGTGACCAGAACAGGGGTAACTATGGCTACACCTTC. Protein: CAISDQNRGNYGYTF.

This clone came up once. The gene calls are TRBV7-6 and TRBJ1-1; D is possibly TRBD1 (5 bases). The CDR3 is 13 amino acids. Trimming stripped 8 bases from V and 4 bases from J, with 14 bases between. Germline CDR1 SGHVS, CDR2 FNYEAQ. Written as DNA, the CDR3 is TGTGCCAGCTCGAGCAGGGAGGGCACTGAAGCTTTCTTT. It encodes CASSSREGTEAFF.

V and J are TRBV7-6 and TRBJ1-1; D is unclear. The V gene's germline CDR1 is SGHVS and CDR2 FNYEAQ. The V and J ends lost 8 bases and 0 bases respectively, with 4 bases between them. This CDR3 is 11 amino acids long. CDR3 bases: TGTGCCAGCGGACTGAACACTGAAGCTTTCTTT. Translation gives CASGLNTEAFF.

The chain links TRBV21-1 to TRBJ1-4; the table gives TRBD1 as D, unverified against the DNA. TRBV21-1 is a documented pseudogene. The CDR3 consists of 14 residues. DNA of the CDR3: TGTGCCAGTCCTAACAGGGCCACTAATGAAAAACTGTTTTTT. Its protein is CASPNRATNEKLFF.

The V and J genes are TRBV10-3 and TRBJ1-1; D is perhaps TRBD1 (6 bases). Germline-derived CDR1 and CDR2 are ENHRY and SYGVKD. V was pared by 6 bases and J by 5 bases, with 16 bases between. The CDR3 loop spans 14 amino acids. DNA of the CDR3: TGTGCCATCAGCGGGGGCCTCGGAGAGACTGAAGCTTTCTTT. Its translation: CAISGGLGETEAFF.

The sample holds one count of this clone. The chain is built from TRBV7-9 and TRBJ2-1; D is uncertain. V was shortened by 0 bases and J by 6 bases, with 9 bases between the two germline ends. The CDR3 has 14 amino acids. Germline CDR1 reads SEHNR; CDR2 reads FQNEAQ (reference sequence). The CDR3 region is CASSLAGFSNEQFF. DNA of the CDR3: TGTGCCAGCAGCTTAGCGGGGTTCTCCAATGAGCAGTTCTTC.

The rearrangement uses TRBV12-5 and TRBJ2-5, with D hard to call. The CDR3 has 13 residues. Trimming took off 5 bases at V and 0 bases at J, with 7 bases between the two ends. Germline CDR1 and CDR2: LGHNT and FRNRAP. The CDR3, as DNA: TGTGCTAGTGGTAACACCTACCAAGAGACCCAGTACTTC. Translated: CASGNTYQETQYF.

The chain carries TRBV18 and TRBJ2-1, with D maybe TRBD2 (5 bases). The germline CDR1 and CDR2 sequences are KGHSH and LQKENI. Trimming took off 2 bases at V and 9 bases at J, with 11 bases between the two ends. CDR3 size: 13 residues. CDR3 loop: CASSPGLLAEQFF. The CDR3 DNA is TGTGCCAGCTCACCAGGACTCCTCGCTGAGCAGTTCTTC.

The gene calls are TRBV7-9 and TRBJ2-5, with D possibly matching TRBD1 (5 bases). Germline assignment: CDR1 SEHNR and CDR2 FQNEAQ (reference sequence). The CDR3 contains 17 residues. V was shortened by 8 bases and J by 1 base, with 23 bases between the two germline ends. The CDR3 bases are TGTGCCAGCCTACCGTGGGGCCAGACGAGAGTCCAAGAGACCCAGTACTTC. It specifies CASLPWGQTRVQETQYF.

This clone was counted only a few times. V is TRBV6-1 and J is TRBJ2-3; 8 nucleotides align to TRBD2. Trimming took 5 bases from V and 2 from J; bases not matched to a gene: 6. CDR3 length equals 15 residues. The germline CDR1 and CDR2 sequences are MNHNS and SASEGT. The CDR3 DNA sequence: TGTGCCAGCAGTCCCCGGGAGGGCGTCACAGATACGCAGTATTTT. Residues: CASSPREGVTDTQYF.